This T cell receptor (beta chain) was captured by sequencing in a study of blood T cell repertoires in COVID-19. The overall study: Material from acute and convalescent COVID-19 was sourced from the United States, Italy and Spain. PBMCs, B-cell-depleted T cells, or T cells provided the cDNA or gDNA that made up the material.

Authors' methods: Counts of nucleated cells, estimated from reference gene primer amplification, were obtained. Only in-frame clones appear in the TCRdb table, and some are missing; sequencing was by immunoSEQ multiplex PCR. D and trimming come from the DNA, and the V and J calls and clone size come from that table. Found here are about 440,000 clones, more than 85% of them singletons; the top ten hold 4% to 4.5%. The ends were cut back, 4 bases at V and 0 bases at J, with 9 bases in the middle. The CDR3 has 14 amino acids. The germline CDR1 and CDR2 sequences are MNHEY and SVGAGI. Sequenced sample: peripheral blood. The chain is built from TRBV6-5 and TRBJ1-1; D not certain. This receptor was obtained from a woman in her 30s with acute or convalescent COVID-19. The CDR3 DNA reads as TGTGCCAGCAGTTTCGGGTTGATGAACACTGAAGCTTTCTTT. Amino acid sequence: CASSFGLMNTEAFF.